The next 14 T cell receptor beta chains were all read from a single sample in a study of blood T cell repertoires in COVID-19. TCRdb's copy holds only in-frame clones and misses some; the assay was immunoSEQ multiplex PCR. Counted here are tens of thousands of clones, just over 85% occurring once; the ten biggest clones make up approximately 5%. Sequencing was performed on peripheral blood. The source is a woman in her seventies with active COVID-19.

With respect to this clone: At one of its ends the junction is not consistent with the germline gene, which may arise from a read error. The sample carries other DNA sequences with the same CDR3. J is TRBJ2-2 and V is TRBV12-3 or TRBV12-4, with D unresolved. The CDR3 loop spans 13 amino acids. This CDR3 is CASRRTNAGELFF. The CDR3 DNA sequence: TGCGCCAGCAGGCGCACCAACGCCGGGGAGCTGTTTTTT.

As DNA, the CDR3 is TGTGCCAGCATCACAGGGGCTAACACTGAAGCTTTCTTT. As protein: CASITGANTEAFF. This sequence joins TRBV28 and TRBJ1-1, with 7 bases fitting TRBD1. CDR3 length: 13 amino acids. Germline CDR1 is MDHEN and CDR2 is SYDVKM. The V segment lost 7 bases and the J segment 2 bases; nucleotides outside the gene matches: 4.

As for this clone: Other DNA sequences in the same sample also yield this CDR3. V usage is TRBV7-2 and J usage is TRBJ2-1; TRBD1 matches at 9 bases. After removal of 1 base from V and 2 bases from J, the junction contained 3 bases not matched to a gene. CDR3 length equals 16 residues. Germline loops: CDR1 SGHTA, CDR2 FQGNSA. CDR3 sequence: CASSLDGTGPYNEQFF. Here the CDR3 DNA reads TGTGCCAGCAGCTTAGATGGGACAGGGCCCTACAATGAGCAGTTCTTC. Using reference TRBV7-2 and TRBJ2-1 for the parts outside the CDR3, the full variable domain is GAGVSQSPSNKVTEKGKDVELRCDPISGHTALYWYRQSLGQGLEFLIYFQGNSAPDKSGLPSDRFSAERTGGSVSTLTIQRTQQEDSAVYLCASSLDGTGPYNEQFFGPGTRLTVL.

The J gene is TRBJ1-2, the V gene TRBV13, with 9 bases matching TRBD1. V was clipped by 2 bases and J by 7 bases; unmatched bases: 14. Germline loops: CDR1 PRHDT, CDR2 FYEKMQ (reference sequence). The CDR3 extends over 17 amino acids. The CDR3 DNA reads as TGTGCCAGCAGCTTATTAAGACAGGGGGTAGTCGGGGCTGGCTACACCTTC. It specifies CASSLLRQGVVGAGYTF.

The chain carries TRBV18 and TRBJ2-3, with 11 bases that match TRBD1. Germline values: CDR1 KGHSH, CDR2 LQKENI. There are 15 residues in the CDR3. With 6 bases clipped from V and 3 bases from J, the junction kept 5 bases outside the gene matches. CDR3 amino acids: CASSWTGGETDTQYF. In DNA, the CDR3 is TGTGCCAGCTCGTGGACAGGGGGCGAAACAGATACGCAGTATTTT.

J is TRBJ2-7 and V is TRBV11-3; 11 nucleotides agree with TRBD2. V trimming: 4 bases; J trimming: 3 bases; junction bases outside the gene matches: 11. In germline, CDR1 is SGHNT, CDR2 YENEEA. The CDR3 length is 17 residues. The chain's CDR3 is CASSWGVLAGADYEQYF. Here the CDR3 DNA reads TGTGCCAGCAGCTGGGGGGTACTAGCGGGGGCCGACTACGAGCAGTACTTC.

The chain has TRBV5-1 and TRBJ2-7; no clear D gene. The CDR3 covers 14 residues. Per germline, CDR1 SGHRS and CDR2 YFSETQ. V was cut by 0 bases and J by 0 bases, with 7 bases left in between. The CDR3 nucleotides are TGCGCCAGCAGCTTGGCGGTCCTCTCCTACGAGCAGTACTTC. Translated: CASSLAVLSYEQYF.

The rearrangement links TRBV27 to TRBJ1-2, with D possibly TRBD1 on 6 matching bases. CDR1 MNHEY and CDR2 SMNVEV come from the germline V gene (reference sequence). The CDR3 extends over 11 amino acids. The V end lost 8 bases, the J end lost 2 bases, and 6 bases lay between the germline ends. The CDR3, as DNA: TGTGCCAGCGGGGGCAACTATGGCTACACCTTC. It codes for CASGGNYGYTF.

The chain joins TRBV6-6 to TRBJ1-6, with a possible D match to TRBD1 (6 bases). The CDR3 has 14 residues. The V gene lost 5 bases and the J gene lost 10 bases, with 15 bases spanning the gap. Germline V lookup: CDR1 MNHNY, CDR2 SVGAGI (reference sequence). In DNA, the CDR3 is TGTGCCAGCAGTCCCCGGACAGCCCTATCACCCCTCCACTTT. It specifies CASSPRTALSPLHF.

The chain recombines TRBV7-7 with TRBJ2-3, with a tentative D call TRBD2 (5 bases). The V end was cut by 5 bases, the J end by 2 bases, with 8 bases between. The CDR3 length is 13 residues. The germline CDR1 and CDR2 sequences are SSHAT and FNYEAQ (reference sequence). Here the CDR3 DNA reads TGTGCCAGCAGCCGGGATTTCACAGATACGCAGTATTTT. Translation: CASSRDFTDTQYF.

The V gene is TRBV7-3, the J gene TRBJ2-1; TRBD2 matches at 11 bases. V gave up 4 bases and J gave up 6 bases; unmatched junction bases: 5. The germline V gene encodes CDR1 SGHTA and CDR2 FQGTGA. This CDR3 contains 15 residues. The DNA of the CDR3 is TGTGCCAGCAGCTCCGGGACTAGCGGCCGCAATGAGCAGTTCTTC. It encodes CASSSGTSGRNEQFF.

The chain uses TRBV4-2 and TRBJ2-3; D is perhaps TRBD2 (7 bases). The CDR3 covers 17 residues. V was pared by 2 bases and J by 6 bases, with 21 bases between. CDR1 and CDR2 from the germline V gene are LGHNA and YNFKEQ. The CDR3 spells CASSQSSTRGGADTQYF. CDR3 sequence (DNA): TGTGCCAGCAGCCAAAGTTCCACTAGAGGGGGGGCCGATACGCAGTATTTT.

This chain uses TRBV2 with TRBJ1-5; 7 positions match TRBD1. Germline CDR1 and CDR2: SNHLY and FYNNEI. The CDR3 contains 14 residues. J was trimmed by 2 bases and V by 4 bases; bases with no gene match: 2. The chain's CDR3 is CASSGTGGNQPQHF. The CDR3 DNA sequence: TGTGCCAGCAGTGGTACAGGGGGCAATCAGCCCCAGCATTTT.

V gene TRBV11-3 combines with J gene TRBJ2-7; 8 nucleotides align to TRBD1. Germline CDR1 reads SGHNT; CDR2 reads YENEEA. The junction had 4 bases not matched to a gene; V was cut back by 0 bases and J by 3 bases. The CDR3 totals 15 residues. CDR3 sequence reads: CASSLDGQGFYEQYF. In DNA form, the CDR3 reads TGTGCCAGCAGCTTAGATGGACAGGGCTTCTACGAGCAGTACTTC.